Listed below are T cell receptor beta chains from one sample, sequenced in a study of CD8 T cells in ankylosing spondylitis. TCRdb passed the 5' RACE reads through MiXCR, listing each CDR3 protein once. The sample holds about 400,000 distinct CDR3 sequences; 20% to 25% are singletons and the top ten take around 13%. Sequencing input: blood, either unsorted or a sorted T cell fraction (not recorded which). These receptor sequences come from a male donor with ankylosing spondylitis or in good health (not recorded which). Both conserved end residues are part of each CDR3. D genes are given only for firm matches. Size is stated for part of the rows, as once, few or many counts, or as a class when the clone is expanded.

v_gene	abundance	j_gene	d_gene	CDR3nt	CDR3aa
TRBV29-1	few	TRBJ2-1	.	TGCAGCGTTGCGGGAGTTTGGGATGAGCAGTTCTTC	CSVAGVWDEQFF
TRBV6-5	few	TRBJ2-1	.	TGTGCCAGCAGTTACTCGAGTTCTTACCCATATACCAATGAGCAGTTCTTC	CASSYSSSYPYTNEQFF
TRBV5-6	.	TRBJ2-7	TRBD1	TGTGCCAGCAGCTTGAAACAGGGGACCCACGAGCAGTACTTC	CASSLKQGTHEQYF
TRBV7-9	.	TRBJ2-5	TRBD1	TGTGCCAGCAGCCAGGGCGGCAGGGGGGAGACCCAGTACTTC	CASSQGGRGETQYF
TRBV15	few	TRBJ1-5	.	TGTGCCACCAGCAACCTCGGGGTTCAGCCCCAGCATTTT	CATSNLGVQPQHF
TRBV10-3	few	TRBJ2-2	TRBD2	TGTGCCATCAGTGAGACACCCTCTGGACTAGCGGTTTTAAACACCGGGGAGCTGTTTTTT	CAISETPSGLAVLNTGELFF
TRBV29-1	.	TRBJ2-1	.	TGCAGCGTTGATCGGGGCTTAGGGGACAATGAGCAGTTCTTC	CSVDRGLGDNEQFF
TRBV21-1	once	TRBJ2-5	.	TGTGCCAGCAGCTCAAAAGGGAACCATGAGACCCAGTACTTC	CASSSKGNHETQYF
TRBV30	few	TRBJ2-1	TRBD1	TGTGCCTGGAGTGGCGGACAGGGAATCGATGAGCAGTTCTTC	CAWSGGQGIDEQFF
TRBV12-3/TRBV12-4	.	TRBJ1-1	TRBD1	TGTGCCAGCAGATATGGGACAGGGGGCACTGAAGCTTTCTTT	CASRYGTGGTEAFF
TRBV2	.	TRBJ1-2	.	TGTGCCACCCCGGATACAACAGAAGTTAATGGCTACACCTTC	CATPDTTEVNGYTF
TRBV6-2/TRBV6-3	.	TRBJ2-7	.	TGTGCCAGCAGTTACGGGGACGGCCCCTACGAGCAGTACTTC	CASSYGDGPYEQYF
TRBV20-1	few	TRBJ1-3	TRBD1	TGCAGTGCGACGGGACAGGGGGCTGGAAACACCATATATTTT	CSATGQGAGNTIYF
TRBV18	.	TRBJ2-1	TRBD1	TGTGCCAGCTCACCCCGTTACAGGGGGGTTGTAGATGAGCAGTTCTTC	CASSPRYRGVVDEQFF
TRBV5-1	.	TRBJ2-3	TRBD2	TGCGCCAGTCTAGCGGGGGGGCCGGGAGATACGCAGTATTTT	CASLAGGPGDTQYF
TRBV7-9	few	TRBJ1-2	TRBD1	TGTGCCAGCAGCCGGGGGACAGGGCCGCGAGGCTACACCTTC	CASSRGTGPRGYTF
TRBV9	.	TRBJ2-5	TRBD2	TGTGCCAGCGCTAGCGGGCTCGAAGAGACCCAGTACTTC	CASASGLEETQYF
TRBV7-9	few	TRBJ2-1	.	TGTGCCAGCAGCTCGGACGGCTCGAGGGGGCAGTTCTTC	CASSSDGSRGQFF
TRBV5-1	few	TRBJ2-3	TRBD2	TGCGCCAGCAGCTTTCGTCGGGGGGGTAAAGATACGCAGTATTTT	CASSFRRGGKDTQYF
TRBV23-1	.	TRBJ2-3	TRBD1	TGCGCCAGCAGTCTTAGACAGGGGAGGTCAGATACGCAGTATTTT	CASSLRQGRSDTQYF
TRBV24-1	.	TRBJ2-2	.	TGTGCCACCAGTGTCCTCGGGTTCACCGGGGAGCTGTTTTTT	CATSVLGFTGELFF
TRBV20-1	.	TRBJ2-1	TRBD2	TGCAGTGCTAGACTCATAGCGGGGGGGCGGGATGAGCAGTTCTTC	CSARLIAGGRDEQFF
TRBV29-1	.	TRBJ2-6	.	TGCAGCGTGAGCATACCGGTTTCTGGGGCCAACGTCCTGACTTTC	CSVSIPVSGANVLTF
TRBV20-1	few	TRBJ2-5	.	TGCAGTGCTAGAGATGAGTACACTGCCCAGTACTTC	CSARDEYTAQYF
TRBV7-2	few	TRBJ2-7	.	TGTGCCAGCAGCTCACCCGAACGCAGGGTATCGTCCTACGAGCAGTACTTC	CASSSPERRVSSYEQYF
TRBV5-4	few	TRBJ2-5	TRBD1	TGTGCCAGCAGCCCTCCGGGACAGGGAAAAGAGACCCAGTACTTC	CASSPPGQGKETQYF
TRBV12-3/TRBV12-4	.	TRBJ2-5	.	TGTGCCAGCAGTCTTTCCACTGGGAAAGAGACCCAGTACTTC	CASSLSTGKETQYF
TRBV2	.	TRBJ2-3	.	TGTGCCAGCAGAAGCTGGGACAACACAGATACGCAGTATTTT	CASRSWDNTDTQYF